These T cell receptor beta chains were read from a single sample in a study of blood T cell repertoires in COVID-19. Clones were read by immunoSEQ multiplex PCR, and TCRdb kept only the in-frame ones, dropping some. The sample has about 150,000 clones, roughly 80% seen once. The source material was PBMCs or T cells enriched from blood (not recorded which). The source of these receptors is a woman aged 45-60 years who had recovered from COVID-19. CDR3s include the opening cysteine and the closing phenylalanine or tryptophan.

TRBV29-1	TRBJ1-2	CSVAEIQEVGGYTF
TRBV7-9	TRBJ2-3	CASSRGLGDTDTQYF
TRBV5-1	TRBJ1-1	CASSFGQLNTEAFF
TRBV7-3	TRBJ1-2	CASSPGQGSTYGYTF
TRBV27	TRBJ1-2	CASSPRRLQGQANYGYTF
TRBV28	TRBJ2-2	CASSFRAGELFF
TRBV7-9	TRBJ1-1	CASSPGTANTNTEAFF
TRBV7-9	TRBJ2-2	CASSPDSVHRELFF
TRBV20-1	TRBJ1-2	CSASQGQQYGYTF
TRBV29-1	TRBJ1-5	CSVGVNSNQPQHF
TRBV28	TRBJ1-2	CASSLKGVLYGYTF
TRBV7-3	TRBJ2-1	CASSLSGTGYNEQFF
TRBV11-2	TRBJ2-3	CASSLAYGGPDTQYF
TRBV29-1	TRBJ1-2	CSVGPDTGQGSNYGYTF
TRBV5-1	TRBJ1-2	CASSPQTENYGYTF
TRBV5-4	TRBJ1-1	CASSRGAENTEAFF
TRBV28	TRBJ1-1	CASSNRVGNTEAFF
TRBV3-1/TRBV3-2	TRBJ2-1	CASSPVDRAGNEQFF
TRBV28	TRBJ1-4	CAISSSAREEKLFF
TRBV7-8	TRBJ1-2	CASSSTYPGEGNYGYTF
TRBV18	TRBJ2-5	CASSPMMGQRETQYF
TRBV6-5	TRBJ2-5	CASSYSAGARETQYF
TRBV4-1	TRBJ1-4	CASSQDSLGAVNEKLFF
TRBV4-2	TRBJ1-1	CASSQDRQGAAEAFF
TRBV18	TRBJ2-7	CASSNGGREYEQYF
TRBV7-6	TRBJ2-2	CASSSPGKPSELFF
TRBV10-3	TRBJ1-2	CAISVGSGGNFYGYTF
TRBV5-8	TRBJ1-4	CASSAGQGVEKLFF
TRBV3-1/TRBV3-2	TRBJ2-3	CASSPGGDTQYF
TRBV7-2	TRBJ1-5	CASSLVEGRGYQPQHF
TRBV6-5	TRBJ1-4	CASSYGQGNEKLFF
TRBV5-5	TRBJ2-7	CASSFFVTAYEQYF
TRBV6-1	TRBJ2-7	CASSDEGASYEQYF
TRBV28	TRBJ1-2	CASTQRVDYGYTF
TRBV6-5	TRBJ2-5	CASNPATSGQETQYF
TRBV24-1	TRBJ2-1	CATSDTRAGSYNEQFF
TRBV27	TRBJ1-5	CASSLTRRGNQPQHF
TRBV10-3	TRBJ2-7	CAISEVFRQAYEQYF
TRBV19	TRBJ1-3	CASSAMGLSGNTIYF
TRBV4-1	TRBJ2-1	CASSLPSGGALVEQFF
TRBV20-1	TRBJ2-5	CSAYWETQYF
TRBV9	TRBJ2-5	CASSPPSSSTGETQYF
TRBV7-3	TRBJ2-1	CASSSGGYNEQFF
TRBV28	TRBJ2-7	CASSSPIRDRGGFEQYF
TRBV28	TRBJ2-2	CASNDRTRTGELFF
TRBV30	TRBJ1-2	CAWSEWSSNYGYTF
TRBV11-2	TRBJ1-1	CASSLEVGRGRPEAFF
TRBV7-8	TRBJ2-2	CASTRVKNTGELFF
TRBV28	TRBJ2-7	CASSTVTYEQYF
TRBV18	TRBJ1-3	CASSPSSGQNTIYF
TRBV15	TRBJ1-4	CATSGQGASHLSEKLFF
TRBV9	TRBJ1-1	CASTEWARGLSTEAFF
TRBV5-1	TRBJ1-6	CASSLEQATPLHF
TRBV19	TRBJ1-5	CASVGFAHSNQPQHF
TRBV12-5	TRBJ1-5	CASGTDRGDQPQHF
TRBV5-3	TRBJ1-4	CARSPMELTETNEKLFF